These T cell receptor beta chains were read from a single sample in a study of blood T cell repertoires in COVID-19. Sequenced by immunoSEQ multiplex PCR; TCRdb stores in-frame clones only, minus some. This sample has some 250,000 clones; 82% occur once, and the top ten carry approximately 13%. The source material was peripheral blood. These receptor sequences come from a woman aged 60-70 years with active or convalescent COVID-19. The CDR3 runs from the conserved cysteine through the conserved F or W. D genes are given only for firm matches. The listing skips clone size in some rows; elsewhere it reads once, few, many or a size class.

j_call d_call v_call clone_size cdr3_nt cdr3_aa
TRBJ2-1 - TRBV6-5 - TGTGCCAGTCGGGATCGGGGAACCTACAATGAGCAGTTCTTC CASRDRGTYNEQFF
TRBJ1-6 TRBD1 TRBV14 - TGTGCCAGCAGCCTACAGGGGGGGTATAATTCACCCCTCCACTTT CASSLQGGYNSPLHF
TRBJ1-1 - TRBV6-5 few TGTGCCAGCACCCGTCACGGGGGGAGGACTGAAGCTTTCTTT CASTRHGGRTEAFF
TRBJ1-2 - TRBV29-1 - TGCAGCGTTGTCGAAGCGAACTATGGCTACACCTTC CSVVEANYGYTF
TRBJ1-5 - TRBV6-6 - TGTGCCAGCAGTCCCTCGGGGAACAATCAGCCCCAGCATTTT CASSPSGNNQPQHF
TRBJ2-7 - TRBV18 - TGTGCCAGCTCAGGCCAGGGGTACGAGCAGTACTTC CASSGQGYEQYF
TRBJ2-5 - TRBV5-1 - TGCGCCAGCAGCGATAGCGGAGCACCCCAAGAGACCCAGTACTTC CASSDSGAPQETQYF
TRBJ1-2 TRBD1 TRBV19 - TGTGCCAGTAGTGGAGACAGGGGTGGGAACTATGGCTACACCTTC CASSGDRGGNYGYTF
TRBJ1-2 - TRBV11-2 - TGTGCCAGCAGCCGAGTCGTCCTATCCTATGGCTACACCTTC CASSRVVLSYGYTF
TRBJ2-2 TRBD1 TRBV18 - TGTGCCAGCTCACGGTCCGGGACAGGGAGTGGAACCGGGGAGCTGTTTTTT CASSRSGTGSGTGELFF
TRBJ2-2 TRBD2 TRBV4-1 once TGCGCCAGCAGCCAAGATCCGCGGGGGGCGGGCACCGGGGAGCTGTTTTTT CASSQDPRGAGTGELFF
TRBJ1-2 TRBD1 TRBV25-1 once TGTGCCAGCGCAGGGGGCAGCTATGGCTACACCTTC CASAGGSYGYTF
TRBJ1-4 TRBD1 TRBV4-3 - TGCGCCAGCAGCCAGGGACAGGGGCAGGGTGGTAAGGGAAAACTGTTTTTT CASSQGQGQGGKGKLFF
TRBJ2-3 - TRBV9 once TGTGCCAGCAGCCCCTGGGGGCAGAGGCTAGATACGCAGTATTTT CASSPWGQRLDTQYF
TRBJ1-5 - TRBV19 - TGTGCCAGTACCGTTTCGGGGGTCAATCAGCCCCAGCATTTT CASTVSGVNQPQHF
TRBJ1-2 - TRBV19 few TGTGCCAGTAGTATACCCCAACGGGGGTTTACCTCCTATGGCTACACCTTC CASSIPQRGFTSYGYTF
TRBJ2-3 - TRBV6-6 - TGTGCCAGCGTAGCGGCCACAGATACGCAGTATTTT CASVAATDTQYF
TRBJ1-1 - TRBV7-9 few TGTGCCAGCAGCTTAAGGGAGGGCGTATGGGAAGCTTTCTTT CASSLREGVWEAFF
TRBJ2-2 - TRBV27 - TGTGCCAGCAGTTGGGCAGGGGCTCTAGGCGAGGAGCTGTTTTTT CASSWAGALGEELFF
TRBJ1-2 - TRBV3-1/TRBV3-2 few TGTGCCAGCAGCCACAACAGGGGCTACACCTTC CASSHNRGYTF
TRBJ2-3 TRBD2 TRBV3-1/TRBV3-2 - TGTGCCAGCAGCCGTGCGCGTCGGGGTAGCGGGGGAACAGATACGCAGTATTTT CASSRARRGSGGTDTQYF
TRBJ1-6 - TRBV3-1/TRBV3-2 many TGTGCCAGCAGCCACCTTGGGCAGGGGTTCTCCTATAATTCACCCCTCCACTTT CASSHLGQGFSYNSPLHF
TRBJ2-3 - TRBV7-2 - TGTGCCAGCAGCTTAGAGGGGACGAGCGGGAGCACAGATACGCAGTATTTT CASSLEGTSGSTDTQYF
TRBJ2-1 TRBD2 TRBV5-1 - TGCGCCAGCAGCTGGGGGACTAGCTGGGGCAATGAGCAGTTCTTC CASSWGTSWGNEQFF
TRBJ1-2 TRBD1 TRBV9 - TGTGCCAGCAGCGAAGGGGGGACAGGAGTACCCTATGGCTACACCTTC CASSEGGTGVPYGYTF
TRBJ1-4 TRBD1 TRBV6-1 once TGTGCCAGCAGTGTCGCCTCGACAGGGGGTTATGAAAAACTGTTTTTT CASSVASTGGYEKLFF
TRBJ1-1 - TRBV7-2 few TGTGCCAGCAGCCCGAGACAGGTTTCTGGCACTGAAGCTTTCTTT CASSPRQVSGTEAFF
TRBJ2-7 TRBD1 TRBV7-3 - TGTGCCAGCAGCTTAAGAGGGACAGGGATCAACGAGCAGTACTTC CASSLRGTGINEQYF
TRBJ1-5 - TRBV6-5 - TGTGCCAGCAGTTATAAGGGAGTGTTACAGCCCCAGCATTTT CASSYKGVLQPQHF
TRBJ2-3 TRBD2 TRBV18 - TGTGCCAGCTCACGTCTTAGCGGGGGGGCTTCTACAGATACGCAGTATTTT CASSRLSGGASTDTQYF
TRBJ1-5 - TRBV2 few TGTGCCAGCAGCCCGGGCAGCGCGGGTCAGCCCCAGCATTTT CASSPGSAGQPQHF
TRBJ2-6 - TRBV2 once TGTGCCAGCAGCCCCCTGGCCAACGTCCTGACTTTC CASSPLANVLTF
TRBJ2-1 TRBD1 TRBV3-1/TRBV3-2 - TGTGCCAGCAGCCGCCGGGACAGGCCTGATGAGCAGTTCTTC CASSRRDRPDEQFF
TRBJ2-2 - TRBV19 - TGTGCCAGCTCCCTCGGGTACACGAACACCGGGGAGCTGTTTTTT CASSLGYTNTGELFF
TRBJ1-6 TRBD1 TRBV4-1 - TGCGCCAGCAGCCAAGGGTTTCGGGACAGCCCCTATAATTCACCCCTCCACTTT CASSQGFRDSPYNSPLHF
TRBJ1-1 - TRBV5-1 - TGCGCCAGCAGCTTGAATGGTGGACAGACTCACACTGAAGCTTTCTTT CASSLNGGQTHTEAFF
TRBJ2-7 - TRBV11-2 - TGTGCCAGCAGCATAAGACTAGGCTCCTACGAGCAGTACTTC CASSIRLGSYEQYF
TRBJ2-3 TRBD2 TRBV6-5 - TGTGCCAGCACGCTCAGCGGGGGGGACACAGATACGCAGTATTTT CASTLSGGDTDTQYF
TRBJ2-1 TRBD2 TRBV5-1 - TGCGCCAGCAGCTTGCGCGGGGGCAATGAGCAGTTCTTC CASSLRGGNEQFF
TRBJ2-6 - TRBV7-9 - TGTGCCAGCAGCTTAACCAGGGCCGCTGGGGCCAACGTCCTGACTTTC CASSLTRAAGANVLTF
TRBJ2-7 TRBD1 TRBV4-2 - TGTGCCAGCAGCCGGGACAGGGGCTACGAGCAGTACTTC CASSRDRGYEQYF
TRBJ1-4 TRBD1 TRBV6-6 once TGTGCCAGCACAAAAACAGGGGCCGGAAATGAAAAACTGTTTTTT CASTKTGAGNEKLFF
TRBJ2-1 - TRBV6-5 - TGTGCCAGCAAGAGCGGGCTATCCTACAATGAGCAGTTCTTC CASKSGLSYNEQFF
TRBJ2-5 - TRBV5-4 once TGTGCCAGCGCGATGCGGACACTCCAAGAGACCCAGTACTTC CASAMRTLQETQYF
TRBJ2-1 TRBD1 TRBV11-2 - TGTGCCAGCACCCTAGGGACAGGGTCCTACAATGAGCAGTTCTTC CASTLGTGSYNEQFF
TRBJ2-7 - TRBV7-9 - TGTGCCAGCAGCTTTGGGGGCGGCTACGAGCAGTACTTC CASSFGGGYEQYF
TRBJ1-1 - TRBV18 - TGTGCCAGCTCGGGGACACTAGGAGATGAAGCTTTCTTT CASSGTLGDEAFF
TRBJ2-2 - TRBV9 - TGTGCCAGCAGCCACCCCCAAGGCCTAGGGGGCACCGGGGAGCTGTTTTTT CASSHPQGLGGTGELFF